The source of this T cell receptor (beta chain) is a study of T cell repertoires in cytomegalovirus infection. Study information: Public signatures in TCR beta pointed to CMV infection and matching HLA type.

One entry per CDR3 protein results from TCRdb running MiXCR on the reads. This table has approximately 500,000 distinct CDR3 sequences, roughly 12% appearing once. This clonotype was observed many times. The antigen is unknown. The J segment lost 3 bases and the V segment lost 4 bases, leaving 9 bases of the junction unmatched. The CDR3 covers 15 residues. The germline V gene has CDR1 MNHNY and CDR2 SVGAGI (reference sequence). Overall study findings and caveats: Summed public TCR beta family frequency identified CMV carriers bearing the relevant HLA.

The chain recombines TRBV6-6 with TRBJ2-7; 7 bases are shared with TRBD2. The sequenced sample was PBMCs. This TCR came from a human donor in good health (CMV status not recorded). Some clones in this sample may be carry-over from other donors' samples. CDR3 loop: CASSFGRTNLYEQYF. CDR3 nucleotides: TGTGCCAGCAGTTTCGGGAGGACTAATCTCTACGAGCAGTACTTC.